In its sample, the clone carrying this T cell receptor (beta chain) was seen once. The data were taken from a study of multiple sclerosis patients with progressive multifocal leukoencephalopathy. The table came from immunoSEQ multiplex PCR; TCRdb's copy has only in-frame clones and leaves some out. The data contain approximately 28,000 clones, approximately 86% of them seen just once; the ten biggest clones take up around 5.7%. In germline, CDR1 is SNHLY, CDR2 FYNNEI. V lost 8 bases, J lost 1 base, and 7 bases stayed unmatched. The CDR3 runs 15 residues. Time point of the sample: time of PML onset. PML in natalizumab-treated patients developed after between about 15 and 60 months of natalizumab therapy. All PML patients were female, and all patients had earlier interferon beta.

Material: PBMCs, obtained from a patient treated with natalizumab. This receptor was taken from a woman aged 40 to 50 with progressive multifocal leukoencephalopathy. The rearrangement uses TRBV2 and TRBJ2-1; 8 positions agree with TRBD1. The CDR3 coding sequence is TGTGCCAGCCTAATGACAGGGGCGTCCTACAATGAGCAGTTCTTC. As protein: CASLMTGASYNEQFF.